The 17 T cell receptor beta chains reported below all come from one sample, sequenced in a study of OX40 agonist ivuxolimab in advanced cancers. The table came from immunoSEQ multiplex PCR; TCRdb's copy has only in-frame clones and leaves some out. This table holds some 100,000 clones, approximately 90% found once. The input for sequencing was CD4+ or CD8+ T cells sorted from blood, taken in a trial of the OX40 agonist ivuxolimab. These receptors were obtained from an adult with an advanced solid tumor such as melanoma, head and neck, liver or kidney cancer.

The chain joins TRBV28 to TRBJ1-2; D remains ambiguous. The length of the CDR3 is 17 residues. CDR1 and CDR2 (germline): MDHEN, SYDVKM. Trimming stripped 3 bases from V and 4 bases from J, with 21 bases between. The DNA of the CDR3 is TGTGCCAGCAGTTTCCCTACCTCGCCCCGATCGGGCTATGGCTACACCTTC. Translation gives CASSFPTSPRSGYGYTF.

The chain couples TRBV28 to TRBJ2-2, with D unclear. V was clipped by 6 bases and J by 7 bases, with 21 bases between them. Germline assignment: CDR1 MDHEN and CDR2 SYDVKM. The CDR3 sequence is 16 residues long. The CDR3 loop is CASSASMVLVGGELFF. As DNA, the CDR3 is TGTGCCAGCAGCGCGTCGATGGTCCTAGTGGGCGGGGAGCTGTTTTTT.

In DNA form, the CDR3 reads TGTGCCAGCAGTAAAACAGGGGGCGCAGAGACCCAGTACTTC. This encodes CASSKTGGAETQYF. V and J are TRBV6-5 and TRBJ2-5, with 9 bases matching TRBD1. The CDR3 totals 14 residues. After removal of 5 bases from V and 4 bases from J, the junction contained 5 bases not matched to a gene. Germline-derived CDR1 and CDR2 are MNHEY and SVGAGI.

V gene TRBV6-5 combines with J gene TRBJ1-5; D call uncertain. The germline V and J ends were trimmed by 3 bases and 3 bases, with 9 bases remaining between them. The germline V gene encodes CDR1 MNHEY and CDR2 SVGAGI. The CDR3 runs 14 residues. In DNA form, the CDR3 reads TGTGCCAGCAGTTATAGCAGGACCAATCAGCCCCAGCATTTT. Its translation is CASSYSRTNQPQHF.

The J gene is TRBJ2-5, the V gene TRBV20-1; D gene uncertain. Germline V gene sequence: CDR1 DFQATT, CDR2 SNEGSKA (reference sequence). V lost 5 bases, J lost 6 bases, and 10 bases lay in between. This CDR3 contains 11 residues. CDR3 nucleotides: TGCAGTGCTCCGAGAGAGAAGACCCAGTACTTC. Its protein product is CSAPREKTQYF.

This chain connects TRBV7-9 to TRBJ2-7; TRBD2 agrees at 7 bases. The CDR3 sequence is 15 residues long. Germline trimming cut 5 bases from V and 1 base from J; bases unmatched to any gene: 8. Germline V gives CDR1 SEHNR, CDR2 FQNEAQ (reference sequence). CDR3 coding DNA: TGTGCCAGCAGCCCCAAGTTGCGGGAGTCCTACGAGCAGTACTTC. Its protein is CASSPKLRESYEQYF.

J is TRBJ1-4 and V is TRBV6-5; unclear D gene. Trimming stripped 0 bases from V and 7 bases from J, with 12 bases between. Per germline, CDR1 MNHEY and CDR2 SVGAGI. The CDR3 consists of 15 residues. Here the CDR3 DNA reads TGTGCCAGCAGTTACTCTCCCCCCCCGGCTGAAAAACTGTTTTTT. Amino acids: CASSYSPPPAEKLFF.

This chain joins TRBV18 and TRBJ2-7, with 9 positions matching TRBD1. Germline V gives CDR1 KGHSH, CDR2 LQKENI. With V trimmed by 6 bases and J by 6 bases, 12 bases remained unmatched. The CDR3 loop spans 15 amino acids. CDR3 sequence (DNA): TGTGCCAGCTCCCTTGGGACAGGGAAAACAGGCGAGCAGTACTTC. Amino acid sequence: CASSLGTGKTGEQYF.

This clone was recorded once. The chain combines TRBV9 with TRBJ2-1; D is perhaps TRBD2 (6 bases). From germline, CDR1 is SGDLS and CDR2 YYNGEE. The CDR3 loop spans 14 amino acids. The V and J ends lost 3 bases and 1 base respectively, with 8 bases between them. This CDR3 is CASSGSGSYNEQFF. The CDR3 region has the DNA TGTGCCAGCAGCGGGAGCGGGTCCTACAATGAGCAGTTCTTC.

Notes on this clone: Relative to the germline gene, one junction end is altered; a read error may explain this. V and J are TRBV4-1 and TRBJ1-4; no clear D. This CDR3 region has 15 residues. Looked up from germline, CDR1 is MGHRA and CDR2 is YSYEKL. CDR3 region: CASSQGGARHEKLFF. The DNA for the CDR3 is TGCGCCAGCAGTCAAGGCGGAGCCCGCCATGAAAAACTGTTTTTT.

The chain recombines TRBV4-3 with TRBJ2-7, with D maybe TRBD2 (5 bases). The CDR3 is made up of 15 amino acids. In germline, CDR1 is LGHNA, CDR2 YSLEER. V shed 0 bases and J shed 2 bases, with 11 bases lying between them. CDR3: CASSQEEYGTYEQYF. Here the CDR3 DNA reads TGCGCCAGCAGCCAAGAAGAGTACGGGACCTACGAGCAGTACTTC.

The chain recombines TRBV30 with TRBJ1-1; D remains unclear. Germline V gene data show CDR1 as GTSNPN and CDR2 as SVGIG (reference sequence). V was cut by 2 bases and J by 0 bases, with 7 bases left in between. There are 13 residues in the CDR3. The CDR3: CAWSNTMNTEAFF. The CDR3 DNA follows: TGTGCCTGGAGTAACACTATGAACACTGAAGCTTTCTTT.

The V gene is TRBV19, the J gene TRBJ2-7, with a possible D match to TRBD2 (5 bases). The CDR3 covers 15 residues. Germline CDR1 and CDR2: LNHDA and SQIVND (reference sequence). V was trimmed by 4 bases and J by 6 bases, leaving 19 bases between them. DNA for the CDR3: TGTGCCAGTAGTACCCTCCGGGCGGAGCGGCGCGAGCAGTACTTC. It codes for CASSTLRAERREQYF.

The J gene is TRBJ1-1, the V gene TRBV5-4; no firm D call. This CDR3 region has 14 residues. V gave up 0 bases and J gave up 2 bases, with 8 bases separating them. Per the germline V gene, CDR1 is SGHNT and CDR2 is YYREEE (reference sequence). In nucleotides, the CDR3 is TGTGCCAGCAGCTTGGACGGGGTAAACACTGAAGCTTTCTTT. It encodes CASSLDGVNTEAFF.

Written as DNA, the CDR3 is TGTGCCAGCAGCCAGATCGACCAAGCCAAGGAGCAGTACTTC. The encoded protein is CASSQIDQAKEQYF. This chain joins TRBV14 and TRBJ2-7, with no clear D. CDR1 SGHDN and CDR2 FVKESK come from the germline V gene. The ends were cut back, 3 bases at V and 7 bases at J, with 16 bases in the middle. The CDR3 is made up of 14 amino acids.

V gene TRBV18 combines with J gene TRBJ1-2; D gene uncertain. CDR1 is KGHSH and CDR2 is LQKENI in the germline V gene. The V end lost 6 bases, the J end lost 4 bases, and 15 bases lay between the germline ends. This CDR3 has 14 amino acids. As DNA, the CDR3 is TGTGCCAGCTCCCTGGGAGATAGGAGCTATGGCTACACCTTC. Amino acid sequence: CASSLGDRSYGYTF.

The chain has TRBV27 and TRBJ1-1; maybe TRBD1 (5 bases). Germline CDR1 and CDR2: MNHEY and SMNVEV (reference sequence). V was clipped by 0 bases and J by 4 bases, with 12 bases between them. The CDR3 has 15 amino acids. The CDR3 region has the DNA TGTGCCAGCAGTTTATCGGGGCGGGGACGCACTGAAGCTTTCTTT. Amino acid sequence: CASSLSGRGRTEAFF.